This TCR beta chain is drawn from a study of T cells after yellow fever vaccination. Background on the study: Low-cell-number fractions underwent preparation using SMART-Seq v4 Ultra Low Input. The study, taken as a whole, reports: Researchers report a weaker secondary response that nonetheless peaked faster, day 5 versus 15. FACS-sorted repertoires could contain abundant clonotypes contaminating from the bulk population.

5'RACE template switching added a universal primer site and UMIs to TCR cDNA. TCRdb redid the calling of the 5' RACE reads with MiXCR, one entry per CDR3 protein. The sample has approximately 610,000 distinct CDR3 sequences; about 15% are singletons. The sample holds many counts of this clonotype. Its specificity is unknown. The CDR3 length is 14 residues. The V end lost 5 bases, the J end lost 0 bases, and 7 bases lay between the germline ends. Germline CDR1 is SGHTA and CDR2 is FQGNSA. This clonotype was obtained from a young man who received the YFV17D yellow fever vaccine. V gene TRBV7-2 combines with J gene TRBJ2-2; D gene unclear. The sample in question was PBMCs, obtained about 5 days after the first yellow fever vaccination. CDR3 in amino acids: CASSPVANTGELFF. CDR3 DNA: TGTGCCAGCAGCCCAGTAGCGAACACCGGGGAGCTGTTTTTT.